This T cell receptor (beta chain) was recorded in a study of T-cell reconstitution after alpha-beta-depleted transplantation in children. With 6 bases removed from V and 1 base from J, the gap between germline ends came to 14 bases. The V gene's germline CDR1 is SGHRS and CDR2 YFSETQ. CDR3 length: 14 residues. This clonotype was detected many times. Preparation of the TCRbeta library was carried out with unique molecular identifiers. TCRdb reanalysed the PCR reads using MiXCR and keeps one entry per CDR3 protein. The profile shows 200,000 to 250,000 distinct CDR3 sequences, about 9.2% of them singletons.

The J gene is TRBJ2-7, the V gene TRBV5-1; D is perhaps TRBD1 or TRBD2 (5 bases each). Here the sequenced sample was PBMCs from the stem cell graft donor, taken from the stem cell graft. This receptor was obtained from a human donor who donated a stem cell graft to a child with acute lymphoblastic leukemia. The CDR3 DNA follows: TGCGCCAGCACTTGGGGGACCTGGTCCTACGAGCAGTACTTC. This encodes CASTWGTWSYEQYF.